One sample yielded the 32 T cell receptor beta chains listed below, sequenced in a study of blood T cell repertoires in COVID-19. Assay: immunoSEQ multiplex PCR; the TCRdb copy retains only in-frame clones and omits some. The top ten hold about 4.5% of the sample, which has 95,000 to 150,000 clones, about four fifths seen once. Sequencing used peripheral blood. The receptor set was obtained from an older woman with acute or convalescent COVID-19.

The CDR3 spells CASSLSGTIGTQYF. As DNA, the CDR3 is TGTGCCAGCAGTTTATCCGGGACAATCGGTACGCAGTATTTT. The chain couples TRBV27 to TRBJ2-3; D possibly corresponds to TRBD1 (6 bases). Germline CDR1 and CDR2: MNHEY and SMNVEV (reference sequence). V lost 0 bases, J lost 8 bases, and 12 bases lay in between. The CDR3 contains 14 residues.

The chain is built from TRBV19 and TRBJ2-1; unclear D gene. The V gene's germline CDR1 is LNHDA and CDR2 SQIVND (reference sequence). The V end was cut by 0 bases, the J end by 5 bases, with 11 bases between. The CDR3 length is 15 residues. The CDR3 nucleotides read TGTGCCAGTAGTATAGATCCCTACCAAGACAATGAGCAGTTCTTC. It specifies CASSIDPYQDNEQFF.

The CDR3 here is CASSYLDRDDGYTF. CDR3 sequence (DNA): TGCGCCAGCAGCTACCTGGACAGGGATGATGGCTACACCTTC. The V gene is TRBV5-1, the J gene TRBJ1-2; 8 positions agree with TRBD1. CDR1 is SGHRS and CDR2 is YFSETQ in the germline V gene. CDR3 size: 14 residues. J gave up 6 bases and V 3 bases, and 7 bases lay outside the gene matches.

This clone was observed a single time. The V gene is TRBV4-3, the J gene TRBJ2-6; TRBD2 matches at 10 bases. CDR1 is LGHNA and CDR2 is YSLEER in the germline V gene. The trim removed 0 bases at V and 1 base at J, leaving 15 bases unmatched. The CDR3 consists of 22 residues. CDR3 coding DNA: TGCGCCAGCAGCCAAGAGGTGTCTAGCGGGGGCTTCCACGTATCTGGGGCCAACGTCCTGACTTTC. It specifies CASSQEVSSGGFHVSGANVLTF.

This clone was observed a handful of times. The rearrangement joins TRBV29-1 to TRBJ1-3; 7 positions agree with TRBD1. With 6 bases clipped from V and 0 bases from J, the junction kept 8 bases outside the gene matches. CDR1 is SQVTM, CDR2 ANQGSEA, per germline. The CDR3 loop spans 15 amino acids. CDR3 residues: CSVGLGQSSGNTIYF. In DNA, the CDR3 is TGCAGCGTCGGATTGGGACAGTCCTCTGGAAACACCATATATTTT.

V gene TRBV9 combines with J gene TRBJ2-1; 8 nucleotides align to TRBD1. Looked up from germline, CDR1 is SGDLS and CDR2 is YYNGEE. CDR3 length: 18 amino acids. Germline trimming cut 0 bases from V and 0 bases from J; bases unmatched to any gene: 8. The CDR3 nucleotides are TGTGCCAGCAGCGTAGATCTTTGGGGGACAGGCTCCTACAATGAGCAGTTCTTC. It yields the protein CASSVDLWGTGSYNEQFF.

This clone was observed a handful of times. The chain employs TRBV25-1 and TRBJ1-2, with TRBD1 matching 7 bases. The V and J ends lost 4 bases and 4 bases, in that order; junction bases with no gene match: 12. Germline CDR1 MGHDK, CDR2 SYGVNS. The CDR3 has 16 amino acids. The CDR3 DNA reads TGTGCCAGCAGTGCCTCTACAGGGGCTCAGACCTATGGCTACACCTTC. Amino acid sequence: CASSASTGAQTYGYTF.

This chain joins TRBV9 and TRBJ2-1; a weak D match, TRBD2 (5 bases). The CDR3 extends over 14 amino acids. Germline V CDR1 and CDR2: SGDLS, YYNGEE. V lost 5 bases, J lost 7 bases, and 16 bases lay in between. CDR3 residues: CASSRRAGGNEQFF. The DNA of the CDR3 is TGTGCCAGCAGTCGTAGGGCAGGAGGAAATGAGCAGTTCTTC.

The CDR3 region is CASIRTGWKETQYF. The CDR3 nucleotides read TGTGCCAGCATTCGGACAGGGTGGAAAGAGACCCAGTACTTC. The chain couples TRBV2 to TRBJ2-5; 8 nucleotides agree with TRBD1. Trimming at V came to 7 bases and at J to 3 bases, leaving 7 bases not matched to a gene. The CDR3 spans 14 residues. From germline, CDR1 is SNHLY and CDR2 FYNNEI.

V gene TRBV19 combines with J gene TRBJ1-1; possibly TRBD1 for D (6 bases). V was cut by 10 bases and J by 1 base, with 13 bases left in between. The germline V gene has CDR1 LNHDA and CDR2 SQIVND (reference sequence). CDR3 size: 13 residues. The CDR3 DNA sequence: TGTGCCATCTCGGGGGGCAGGAACACTGAAGCTTTCTTT. This encodes CAISGGRNTEAFF.

This clone was found many times. The V gene is TRBV7-9, the J gene TRBJ1-2; D unresolved. This CDR3 contains 14 residues. Germline CDR1 reads SEHNR; CDR2 reads FQNEAQ (reference sequence). The V and J ends lost 5 bases and 8 bases respectively, with 18 bases between them. The CDR3 bases are TGTGCCAGCAGCCCCCTAGAGCGAGGAAAAGGCTACACCTTC. This sequence encodes CASSPLERGKGYTF.

The rearrangement joins TRBV5-1 to TRBJ1-3, with TRBD1 as a possible D gene (6 bases). The CDR3 totals 14 residues. Trimming left V 3 bases short and J 4 bases short, with 11 bases between. Germline-derived CDR1 and CDR2 are SGHRS and YFSETQ. CDR3 nucleotides: TGCGCCAGCAGCTCTACAGGGTCGGGAAACACCATATATTTT. Protein: CASSSTGSGNTIYF.

With regard to this clone: Distinct nucleotide sequences in the sample also encode this CDR3. V usage is TRBV18 and J usage is TRBJ1-2, with D maybe TRBD1 (6 bases). The CDR3 length is 13 residues. Trimming left V 3 bases short and J 2 bases short, with 7 bases between. CDR1 is KGHSH, CDR2 LQKENI, per germline. CDR3 amino acids: CASSPDRNYGYTF. The CDR3 DNA is TGTGCCAGCTCACCGGACAGAAACTATGGCTACACCTTC.

The chain is built from TRBV5-6 and TRBJ2-2, with TRBD1 identical over 10 bases. CDR1 is SGHDT, CDR2 YYEEEE, per germline. J was trimmed by 8 bases and V by 3 bases; bases with no gene match: 7. The CDR3 runs 15 residues. The CDR3 DNA is TGTGCCAGCAGCTCCTGGACAGGGGGAGAGGGGGAGCTGTTTTTT. This sequence encodes CASSSWTGGEGELFF.

The chain recombines TRBV6-5 with TRBJ1-2; D uncertain. Trimming pared 7 bases from V and 4 bases from J, leaving 10 bases between. CDR3 size: 12 residues. Germline-derived CDR1 and CDR2 are MNHEY and SVGAGI. CDR3 coding DNA: TGTGCCAGCACGGGCACTAGCTATGGCTACACCTTC. Encoded protein: CASTGTSYGYTF.

The chain has TRBV3-1 (or the pseudogene TRBV3-2) and TRBJ1-1; TRBD1 is a possible D gene (5 bases). Trimming left V 1 base short and J 1 base short, with 7 bases between. CDR1 LGHDT and CDR2 YNNKEL come from the germline V gene (reference sequence). This CDR3 is built from 14 residues. The CDR3 protein is CASSQAQGNTEAFF. The CDR3 DNA sequence: TGTGCCAGCAGCCAAGCTCAGGGGAACACTGAAGCTTTCTTT.

The gene calls are TRBV6-6 and TRBJ2-2; 11 bases agree with TRBD2. The CDR3 totals 15 residues. Losses at the gene ends were 7 bases for V and 7 bases for J; bases not matched to a gene: 8. Looked up from germline, CDR1 is MNHNY and CDR2 is SVGAGI (reference sequence). CDR3 in amino acids: CASNPSGTSGGELFF. The CDR3 DNA is TGTGCCAGCAACCCATCCGGGACTAGCGGCGGGGAGCTGTTTTTT.

V is TRBV5-1 and J is TRBJ2-5; D possibly corresponds to TRBD2 (5 bases). This CDR3 has 14 amino acids. With 0 bases removed from V and 4 bases from J, the gap between germline ends came to 10 bases. The germline CDR1 and CDR2 sequences are SGHRS and YFSETQ. CDR3 in DNA: TGCGCCAGCAGCTTGGCCACGGGGTTAGAGACCCAGTACTTC. Its translation is CASSLATGLETQYF.

The sample holds one count of this clone. The chain has TRBV11-3 and TRBJ2-4, with D unclear. The ends were cut back, 4 bases at V and 6 bases at J, with 16 bases in the middle. Germline CDR1 reads SGHNT; CDR2 reads YENEEA. CDR3 length: 15 amino acids. CDR3: CASSSEVSSGNIQYF. The DNA for the CDR3 is TGTGCCAGCAGCTCCGAGGTGTCCTCGGGAAACATTCAGTACTTC. The full variable domain, with the rest looked up from reference TRBV11-3 and TRBJ2-4, is EAGVVQSPRYKIIEKKQPVAFWCNPISGHNTLYWYLQNLGQGPELLIRYENEEAVDDSQLPKDRFSAERLKGVDSTLKIQPAELGDSAVYLCASSSEVSSGNIQYFGAGTRLSVL.

This rearrangement joins TRBV6-5 to TRBJ1-5; the D gene is possibly TRBD1 (6 bases). The CDR3 spans 13 residues. Deletions cut 4 bases from V and 7 bases from J, with 11 bases between. Germline V gene sequence: CDR1 MNHEY, CDR2 SVGAGI. The CDR3 here is CASSSQGRQPQHF. DNA for the CDR3: TGTGCCAGCAGTTCCCAGGGGAGACAGCCCCAGCATTTT.

The chain joins TRBV6-5 to TRBJ1-2, with D possibly TRBD1 on 6 matching bases. The V end lost 8 bases, the J end lost 8 bases, and 9 bases lay between the germline ends. The CDR3 sequence is 10 residues long. From germline, CDR1 is MNHEY and CDR2 SVGAGI. In DNA form, the CDR3 reads TGTGCCAGCGATACAGGGGGCTACACCTTC. This encodes CASDTGGYTF.

V usage is TRBV7-2 and J usage is TRBJ2-3; 11 nucleotides align to TRBD2. With V trimmed by 5 bases and J by 0 bases, 4 bases remained unmatched. The CDR3 is 16 residues long. The V gene's germline CDR1 is SGHTA and CDR2 FQGNSA. The CDR3 loop is CASSRTSGLSTDTQYF. The DNA for the CDR3 is TGTGCCAGCAGCCGGACTAGCGGGTTGAGCACAGATACGCAGTATTTT.

V is TRBV18 and J is TRBJ1-1; D is perhaps TRBD1 (6 bases). Trimming stripped 6 bases from V and 4 bases from J, with 15 bases between. The CDR3 sequence is 14 residues long. CDR1 and CDR2 (germline): KGHSH, LQKENI. The CDR3 DNA is TGTGCCAGCTCCCAGGGGCAGGGCGGCACTGAAGCTTTCTTT. Its protein product is CASSQGQGGTEAFF.

This clone was recorded once. The V gene is TRBV5-4, the J gene TRBJ2-3; 15 nucleotides line up with TRBD2. Germline loops: CDR1 SGHNT, CDR2 YYREEE (reference sequence). V trimming: 3 bases; J trimming: 7 bases; junction bases outside the gene matches: 6. The CDR3 totals 16 residues. The DNA of the CDR3 is TGTGCCAGCAGCTCCCGGACTAGCGGGGGGGATAATACGCAGTATTTT. Encoded protein: CASSSRTSGGDNTQYF.

The chain is built from TRBV19 and TRBJ1-3; D unresolved. Germline CDR1 LNHDA, CDR2 SQIVND (reference sequence). The CDR3 length is 13 residues. V lost 7 bases, J lost 0 bases, and 7 bases lay in between. This chain's CDR3 is CASNAVSGNTIYF. CDR3 coding DNA: TGTGCCAGTAATGCAGTCTCTGGAAACACCATATATTTT.

In its sample, this clone was seen a few times. V gene TRBV7-8 combines with J gene TRBJ1-6, with D unresolved. V lost 1 base and J 7 bases, leaving 8 bases between the germline ends. The length of the CDR3 is 14 residues. Germline CDR1 reads SGHVS; CDR2 reads FQNEAQ. CDR3 loop: CASSLVGRNSPLHF. The CDR3 DNA follows: TGTGCCAGCAGCTTAGTAGGGAGGAATTCACCCCTCCACTTT.

The chain uses TRBV19 and TRBJ2-1; 7 bases are shared with TRBD2. CDR3 length equals 15 residues. The V and J ends lost 6 bases and 0 bases, in that order; junction bases with no gene match: 5. Germline CDR1 LNHDA, CDR2 SQIVND (reference sequence). CDR3 DNA: TGTGCCAGTAGCCGAGCGGGGAGCTCCTACAATGAGCAGTTCTTC. Translating gives CASSRAGSSYNEQFF.

The chain employs TRBV6-1 and TRBJ1-5; 7 positions match TRBD1. After removal of 2 bases from V and 6 bases from J, the junction contained 10 bases not matched to a gene. Germline values: CDR1 MNHNS, CDR2 SASEGT. The CDR3 contains 16 residues. CDR3 protein: CASSEPTDRVAQPQHF. The CDR3 region has the DNA TGTGCCAGCAGTGAACCCACAGACAGGGTTGCTCAGCCCCAGCATTTT.

V is TRBV19 and J is TRBJ1-5, with TRBD1 as a possible D gene (5 bases). CDR1 and CDR2 (germline): LNHDA, SQIVND (reference sequence). V gave up 2 bases and J gave up 7 bases, with 18 bases separating them. The CDR3 is made up of 16 amino acids. CDR3 bases: TGTGCCAGTAGTATACGGGGGGGGGTCATAGAGCAGCCCCAGCATTTT. Its translation is CASSIRGGVIEQPQHF. The full variable domain, in which reference TRBV19 and TRBJ1-5 provide the parts outside the CDR3, is DGGITQSPKYLFRKEGQNVTLSCEQNLNHDAMYWYRQDPGQGLRLIYYSQIVNDFQKGDIAEGYSVSREKKESFPLTVTSAQKNPTAFYLCASSIRGGVIEQPQHFGDGTRLSIL.

The chain links TRBV25-1 to TRBJ1-2; D is perhaps TRBD1 (6 bases). Trimming removed 5 bases at V and 0 bases at J, with 16 bases between. Germline CDR1 is MGHDK and CDR2 is SYGVNS. This CDR3 region has 16 residues. The CDR3 spells CASSNTGSLTNYGYTF. The CDR3 DNA reads as TGTGCCAGCAGTAACACAGGGAGCCTAACTAACTATGGCTACACCTTC.

V usage is TRBV7-8 and J usage is TRBJ1-2; D is perhaps TRBD1 (5 bases). The CDR3 has 14 residues. CDR1 is SGHVS, CDR2 FQNEAQ, per germline. The V and J ends lost 5 bases and 0 bases respectively, with 10 bases between them. The CDR3 DNA reads TGTGCCAGCAGCAGGGGTAGGCCTAACTATGGCTACACCTTC. As protein: CASSRGRPNYGYTF.

A single count supports this clone. J is TRBJ2-5 and V is TRBV3-1 (or the pseudogene TRBV3-2); a weak D match, TRBD2 (6 bases). There are 14 residues in the CDR3. CDR1 and CDR2 from the germline V gene are LGHDT and YNNKEL (reference sequence). V was trimmed by 4 bases and J by 7 bases, leaving 16 bases between them. The CDR3 coding sequence is TGTGCCAGCAGCCCGACTAGTGCCCCGGGGACCCAGTACTTC. Protein product: CASSPTSAPGTQYF.